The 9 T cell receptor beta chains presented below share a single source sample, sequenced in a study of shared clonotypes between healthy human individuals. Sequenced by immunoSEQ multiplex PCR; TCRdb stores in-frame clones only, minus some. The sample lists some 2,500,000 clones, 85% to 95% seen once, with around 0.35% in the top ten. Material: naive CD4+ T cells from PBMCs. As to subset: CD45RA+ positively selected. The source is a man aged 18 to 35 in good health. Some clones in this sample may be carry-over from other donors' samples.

CDR3 coding DNA: TGCAGCGTTGAAAAAACAGGGGGCGAGCAGTACTTC. It codes for CSVEKTGGEQYF. The chain links TRBV29-1 to TRBJ2-7; 8 nucleotides line up with TRBD1. CDR1 is SQVTM and CDR2 is ANQGSEA in the germline V gene. V lost 2 bases and J lost 6; bases outside the gene matches: 3. The CDR3 length is 12 residues.

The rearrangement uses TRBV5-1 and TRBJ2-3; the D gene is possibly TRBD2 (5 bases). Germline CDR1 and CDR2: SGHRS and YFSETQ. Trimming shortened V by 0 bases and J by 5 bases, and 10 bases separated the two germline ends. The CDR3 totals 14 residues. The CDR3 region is CASSLEPGKDTQYF. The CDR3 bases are TGCGCCAGCAGCTTGGAACCGGGAAAAGATACGCAGTATTTT.

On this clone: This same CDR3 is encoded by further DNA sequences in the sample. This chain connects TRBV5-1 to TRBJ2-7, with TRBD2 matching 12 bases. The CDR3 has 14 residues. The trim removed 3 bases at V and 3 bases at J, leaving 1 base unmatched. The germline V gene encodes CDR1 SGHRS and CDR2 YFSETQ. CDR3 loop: CASSSTSGGYEQYF. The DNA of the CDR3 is TGCGCCAGCAGCTCGACTAGCGGGGGCTACGAGCAGTACTTC.

The CDR3 region has the DNA TGTGCCAGCAGCAATTCGGGACAGGCAACCCAGTACTTC. It yields the protein CASSNSGQATQYF. The V gene is TRBV14, the J gene TRBJ2-5; TRBD1 agrees at 8 bases. Unmatched junction bases numbered 7, after V lost 5 bases and J lost 8 bases. There are 13 residues in the CDR3. Germline loops: CDR1 SGHDN, CDR2 FVKESK.

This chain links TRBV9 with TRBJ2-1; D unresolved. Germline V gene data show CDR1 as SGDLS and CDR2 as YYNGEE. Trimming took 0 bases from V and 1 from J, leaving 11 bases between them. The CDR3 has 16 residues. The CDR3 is CASSVGLSPSYNEQFF. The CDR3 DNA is TGTGCCAGCAGCGTAGGTTTGTCACCATCCTACAATGAGCAGTTCTTC.

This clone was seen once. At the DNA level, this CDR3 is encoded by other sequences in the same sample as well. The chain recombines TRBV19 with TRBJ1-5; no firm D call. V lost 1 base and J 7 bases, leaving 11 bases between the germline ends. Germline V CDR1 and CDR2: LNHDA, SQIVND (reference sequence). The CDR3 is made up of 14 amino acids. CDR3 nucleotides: TGTGCCAGTAGTATAGGAACCGGTGGGCAGCCCCAGCATTTT. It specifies CASSIGTGGQPQHF.

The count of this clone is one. The CDR3 loop is CASSVQGTYNEQFF. The CDR3 DNA follows: TGTGCCAGCAGTGTACAGGGAACCTACAATGAGCAGTTCTTC. The chain uses TRBV2 and TRBJ2-1; D is perhaps TRBD1 (6 bases). The CDR3 consists of 14 residues. Trimming left V 4 bases short and J 2 bases short, with 9 bases between. The germline V gene encodes CDR1 SNHLY and CDR2 FYNNEI.

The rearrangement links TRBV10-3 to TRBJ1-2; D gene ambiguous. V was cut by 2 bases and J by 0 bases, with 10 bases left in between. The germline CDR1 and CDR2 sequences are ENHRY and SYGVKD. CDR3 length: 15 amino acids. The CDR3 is CAISEGPGPNYGYTF. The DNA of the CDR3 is TGTGCCATCAGTGAGGGACCAGGCCCTAACTATGGCTACACCTTC.

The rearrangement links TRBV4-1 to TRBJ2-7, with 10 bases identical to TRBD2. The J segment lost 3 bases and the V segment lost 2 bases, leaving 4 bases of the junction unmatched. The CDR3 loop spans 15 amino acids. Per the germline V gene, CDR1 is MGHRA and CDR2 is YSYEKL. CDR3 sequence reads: CASSQLAGVVYEQYF. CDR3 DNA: TGCGCCAGCAGCCAACTAGCGGGAGTAGTCTACGAGCAGTACTTC.